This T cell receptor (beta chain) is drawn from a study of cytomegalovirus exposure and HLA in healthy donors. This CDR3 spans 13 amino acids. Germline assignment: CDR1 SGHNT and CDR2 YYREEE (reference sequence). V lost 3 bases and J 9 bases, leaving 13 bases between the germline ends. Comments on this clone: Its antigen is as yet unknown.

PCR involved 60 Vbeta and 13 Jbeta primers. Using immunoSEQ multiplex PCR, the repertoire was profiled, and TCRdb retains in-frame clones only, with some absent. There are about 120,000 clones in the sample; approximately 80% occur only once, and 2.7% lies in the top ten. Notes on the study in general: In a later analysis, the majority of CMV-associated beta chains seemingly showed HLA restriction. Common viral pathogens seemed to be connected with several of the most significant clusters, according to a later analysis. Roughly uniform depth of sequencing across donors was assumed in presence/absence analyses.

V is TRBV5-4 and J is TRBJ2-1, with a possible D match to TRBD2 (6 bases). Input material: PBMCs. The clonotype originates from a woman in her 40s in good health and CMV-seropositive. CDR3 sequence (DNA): TGTGCCAGCAGCTCCCTAGCGCTTGGTGAGCAGTTCTTC. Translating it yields CASSSLALGEQFF.